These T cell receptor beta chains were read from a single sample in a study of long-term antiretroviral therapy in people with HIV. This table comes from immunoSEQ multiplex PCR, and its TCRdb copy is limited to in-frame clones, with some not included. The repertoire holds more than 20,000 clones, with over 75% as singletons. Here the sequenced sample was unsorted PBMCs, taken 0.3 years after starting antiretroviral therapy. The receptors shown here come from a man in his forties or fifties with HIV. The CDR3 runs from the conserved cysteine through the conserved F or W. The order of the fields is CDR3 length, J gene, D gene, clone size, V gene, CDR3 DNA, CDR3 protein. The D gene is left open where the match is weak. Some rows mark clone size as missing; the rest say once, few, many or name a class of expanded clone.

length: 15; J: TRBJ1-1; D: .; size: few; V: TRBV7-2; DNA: TGTGCCAGCAGCTTAGACCCCCTGGGGAACACTGAAGCTTTCTTT; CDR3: CASSLDPLGNTEAFF
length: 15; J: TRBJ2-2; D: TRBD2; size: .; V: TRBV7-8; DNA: TGTGCCAGCAGCGCTCGGGGGGGCTCGGTCGGGGAGCTGTTTTTT; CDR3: CASSARGGSVGELFF
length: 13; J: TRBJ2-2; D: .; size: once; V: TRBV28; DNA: TGTGCCAGCAGGGAGGTAATAACCGGGGAGCTGTTTTTT; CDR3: CASREVITGELFF
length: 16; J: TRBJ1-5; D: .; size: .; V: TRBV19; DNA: TGTGCCAGTAGTATTTCCCCCGGGGACACTAATCAGCCCCAGCATTTT; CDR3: CASSISPGDTNQPQHF
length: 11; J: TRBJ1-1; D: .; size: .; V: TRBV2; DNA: TGTGCCAGCAGTCCTCACACTGAAGCTTTCTTT; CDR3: CASSPHTEAFF
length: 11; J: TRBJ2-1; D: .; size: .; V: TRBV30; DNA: TGTGCCTGGAGTGAGATCAATGAGCAGTTCTTC; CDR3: CAWSEINEQFF
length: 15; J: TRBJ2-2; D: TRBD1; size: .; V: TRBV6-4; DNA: TGTGCCAGCAGTGAAGGGACAGCGAACACCGGGGAGCTGTTTTTT; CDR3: CASSEGTANTGELFF
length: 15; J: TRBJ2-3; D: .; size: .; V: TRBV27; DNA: TGTGCCAGCAGTTTAACGGGCCCTTTCACAGATACGCAGTATTTT; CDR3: CASSLTGPFTDTQYF
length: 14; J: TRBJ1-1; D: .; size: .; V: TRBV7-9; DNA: TGTGCCAGCAGATTTGACTCAAGGAACACTGAAGCTTTCTTT; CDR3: CASRFDSRNTEAFF
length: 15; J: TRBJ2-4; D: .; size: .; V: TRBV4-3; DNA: TGCGCCAGCAGCCAAGGATCGGGACGGACAAACATTCAGTACTTC; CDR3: CASSQGSGRTNIQYF
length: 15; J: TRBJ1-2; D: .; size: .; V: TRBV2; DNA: TGTGCCAGCAGTGAAACGGCAGGGATAAACTATGGCTACACCTTC; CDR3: CASSETAGINYGYTF
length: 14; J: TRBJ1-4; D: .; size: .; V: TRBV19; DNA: TGTGCCAGTAGTGCGGGCCTGGCGGCCGAAAAACTGTTTTTT; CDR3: CASSAGLAAEKLFF
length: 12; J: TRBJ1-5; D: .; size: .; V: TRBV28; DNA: TGTGCCAGCAGTTTGGCGGATCAGCCCCAGCATTTT; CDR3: CASSLADQPQHF
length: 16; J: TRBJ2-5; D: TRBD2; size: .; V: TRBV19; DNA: TGTGCCAGTAGTATTGCGGCCAGCGGGAGTAAAGAGACCCAGTACTTC; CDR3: CASSIAASGSKETQYF
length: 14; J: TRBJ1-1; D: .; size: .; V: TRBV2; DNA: TGTGCCAGCAGTGCACGACAGGTGGTCACTGAAGCTTTCTTT; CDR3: CASSARQVVTEAFF
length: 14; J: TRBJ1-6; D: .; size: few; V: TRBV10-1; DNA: TGCGCCAGCAGTGATAGCTCCTATAATTCACCCCTCCACTTT; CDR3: CASSDSSYNSPLHF
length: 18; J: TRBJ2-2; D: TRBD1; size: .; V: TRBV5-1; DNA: TGCGCCAGCAGCTTGGCTTTAGGGACAGGCGGGGCCACCGGGGAGCTGTTTTTT; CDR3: CASSLALGTGGATGELFF
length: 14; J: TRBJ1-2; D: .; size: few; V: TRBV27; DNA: TGTGCCAGCAGTAGAAGGACCAATGTCTATGGCTACACCTTC; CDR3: CASSRRTNVYGYTF
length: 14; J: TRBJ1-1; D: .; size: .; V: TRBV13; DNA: TGTGCCAGCAGCGACTTGGACCCGAACACTGAAGCTTTCTTT; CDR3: CASSDLDPNTEAFF
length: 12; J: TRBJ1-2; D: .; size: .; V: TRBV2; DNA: TGTGCCAGCAGTGATAACGTCTATGGCTACACCTTC; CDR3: CASSDNVYGYTF
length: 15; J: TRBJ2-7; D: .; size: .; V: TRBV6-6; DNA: TGTGCCAGCAGTCTAGACAGTTCGAGCTCCTACGAGCAGTACTTC; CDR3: CASSLDSSSSYEQYF
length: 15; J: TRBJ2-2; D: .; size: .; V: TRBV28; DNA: TGTGCCAGCAGTTTAACCGGGAGTGGCACCGGGGAGCTGTTTTTT; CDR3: CASSLTGSGTGELFF
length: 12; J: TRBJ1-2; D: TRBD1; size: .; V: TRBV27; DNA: TGTGCCAGCTTGGGGACAGGGAATGGCTACACCTTC; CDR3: CASLGTGNGYTF
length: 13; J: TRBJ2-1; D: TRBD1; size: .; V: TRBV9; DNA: TGTGCCAGCAGCTGGGACAGGGGGGATGAGCAGTTCTTC; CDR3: CASSWDRGDEQFF
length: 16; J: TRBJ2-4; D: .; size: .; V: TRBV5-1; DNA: TGCGCCAGCAGCTTGAGTTTTGGGGCAGGGGAAAACATTCAGTACTTC; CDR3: CASSLSFGAGENIQYF
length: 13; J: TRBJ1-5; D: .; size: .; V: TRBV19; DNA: TGTGCCAGTAGTACAGTAGGGACTCAGCCCCAGCATTTT; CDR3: CASSTVGTQPQHF
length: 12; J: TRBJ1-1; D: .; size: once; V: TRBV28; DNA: TGTGCCAGCAGTTTTGGGGGGACTGAAGCTTTCTTT; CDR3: CASSFGGTEAFF
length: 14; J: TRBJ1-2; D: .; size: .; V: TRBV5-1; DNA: TGCGCCAGCAGCTTGACGGGGACTAGCTATGGCTACACCTTC; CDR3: CASSLTGTSYGYTF
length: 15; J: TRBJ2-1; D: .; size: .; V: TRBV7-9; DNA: TGTGCCAGCAGCTTAACCCTCGGAGTCTTCGATGAGCAGTTCTTC; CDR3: CASSLTLGVFDEQFF
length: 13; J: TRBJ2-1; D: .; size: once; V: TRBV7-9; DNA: TGTGCCAGCAGCTTCCCCTCCAGGAATGAGCAGTTCTTC; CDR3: CASSFPSRNEQFF
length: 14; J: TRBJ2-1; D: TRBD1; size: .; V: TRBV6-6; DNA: TGTGCCAGCAGTTACTCATTGGACAGGGATGAGCAGTTCTTC; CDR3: CASSYSLDRDEQFF
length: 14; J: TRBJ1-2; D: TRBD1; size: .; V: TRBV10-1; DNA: TGCGCCAGCAGAATAAAGACAGGGCGCTATGGCTACACCTTC; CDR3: CASRIKTGRYGYTF
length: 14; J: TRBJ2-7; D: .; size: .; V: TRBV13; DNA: TGTGCCAGCAGCTCGGCGGGTCGAGCCTACGAGCAGTACTTC; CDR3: CASSSAGRAYEQYF
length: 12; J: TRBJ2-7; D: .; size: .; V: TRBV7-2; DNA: TGTGCCAGCAGCGCAGGGTCCGACGAGCAGTACTTC; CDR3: CASSAGSDEQYF
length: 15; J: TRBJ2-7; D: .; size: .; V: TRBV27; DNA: TGTGCCAGCAGTTTATCCCCAGGGGCTGGCAACGAGCAGTACTTC; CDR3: CASSLSPGAGNEQYF